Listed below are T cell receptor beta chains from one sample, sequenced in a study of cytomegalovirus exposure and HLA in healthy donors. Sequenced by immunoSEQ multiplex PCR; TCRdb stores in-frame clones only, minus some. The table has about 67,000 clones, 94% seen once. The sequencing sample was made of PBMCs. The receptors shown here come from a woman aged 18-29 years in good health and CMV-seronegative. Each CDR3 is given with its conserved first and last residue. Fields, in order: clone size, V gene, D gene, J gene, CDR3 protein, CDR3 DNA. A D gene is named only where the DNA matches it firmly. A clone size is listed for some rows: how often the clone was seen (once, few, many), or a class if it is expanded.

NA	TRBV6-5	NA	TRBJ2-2	CASRTLRLVTGELFF	TGTGCCAGCAGAACCCTTCGACTAGTCACCGGGGAGCTGTTTTTT
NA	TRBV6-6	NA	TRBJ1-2	CASSYLDGLTNGYTF	TGTGCCAGCAGTTACTTGGACGGACTGACAAATGGCTACACCTTC
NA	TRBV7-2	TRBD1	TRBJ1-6	CASSLGTGPPLHF	TGTGCCAGCAGCTTAGGGACAGGGCCACCCCTCCACTTT
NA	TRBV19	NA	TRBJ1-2	CASSLRGEYGYTF	TGTGCCAGTAGTCTACGAGGAGAATATGGCTACACCTTC
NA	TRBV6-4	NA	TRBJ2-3	CASSDSGQGADTQYF	TGTGCCAGCAGTGACTCCGGGCAGGGTGCCGATACGCAGTATTTT
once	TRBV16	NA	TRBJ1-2	CASSDSRTSFYGYTF	TGTGCCAGCAGCGATAGCAGGACATCATTCTATGGCTACACCTTC
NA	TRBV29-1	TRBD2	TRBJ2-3	CSVPWREGNTDTQYF	TGCAGCGTTCCATGGCGGGAGGGGAACACAGATACGCAGTATTTT
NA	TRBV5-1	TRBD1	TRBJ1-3	CASSLVGTGGVGGNTIYF	TGCGCCAGCAGCTTGGTCGGGACAGGGGGCGTAGGTGGAAACACCATATATTTT
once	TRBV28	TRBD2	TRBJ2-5	CASSSKKRGANQETQYF	TGTGCCAGCAGTTCAAAGAAGCGGGGGGCGAATCAAGAGACCCAGTACTTC
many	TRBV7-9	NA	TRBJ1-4	CASRDSGINEKLFF	TGTGCCAGCAGAGACTCTGGAATTAATGAAAAACTGTTTTTT
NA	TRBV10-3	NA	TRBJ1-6	CAISEYPGSGSPLHF	TGTGCCATCAGTGAGTACCCCGGGAGTGGTTCACCCCTCCACTTT
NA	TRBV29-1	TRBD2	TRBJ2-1	CSVVSGGADYNEQFF	TGCAGCGTCGTTAGCGGGGGGGCTGACTACAATGAGCAGTTCTTC
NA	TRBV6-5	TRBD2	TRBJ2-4	CASTHSGGNIQYF	TGTGCCAGCACCCATAGCGGGGGAAACATTCAGTACTTC
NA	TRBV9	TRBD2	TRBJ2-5	CASSVRLAGGMETQYF	TGTGCCAGCAGCGTTCGACTAGCGGGGGGGATGGAGACCCAGTACTTC
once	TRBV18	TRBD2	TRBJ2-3	CASSPLPGLAGGQTASTDTQYF	TGTGCCAGCTCACCTCTACCGGGACTAGCGGGGGGGCAAACTGCTAGCACAGATACGCAGTATTTT
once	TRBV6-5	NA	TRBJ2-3	CASSYSATGGGDTQYF	TGTGCCAGCAGTTACTCGGCTACCGGGGGTGGAGATACGCAGTATTTT